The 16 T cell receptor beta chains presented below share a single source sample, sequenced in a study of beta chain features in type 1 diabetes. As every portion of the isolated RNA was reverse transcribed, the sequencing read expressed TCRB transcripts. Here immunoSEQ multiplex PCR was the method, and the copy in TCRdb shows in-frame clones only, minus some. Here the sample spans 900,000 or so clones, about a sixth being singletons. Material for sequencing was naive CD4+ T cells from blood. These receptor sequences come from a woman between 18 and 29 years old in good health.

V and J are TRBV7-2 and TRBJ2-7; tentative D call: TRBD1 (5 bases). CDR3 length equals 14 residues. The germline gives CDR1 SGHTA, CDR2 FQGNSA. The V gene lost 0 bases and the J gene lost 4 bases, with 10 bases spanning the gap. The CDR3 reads CASSLAGVGYEQYF. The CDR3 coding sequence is TGTGCCAGCAGCTTAGCAGGGGTCGGGTACGAGCAGTACTTC.

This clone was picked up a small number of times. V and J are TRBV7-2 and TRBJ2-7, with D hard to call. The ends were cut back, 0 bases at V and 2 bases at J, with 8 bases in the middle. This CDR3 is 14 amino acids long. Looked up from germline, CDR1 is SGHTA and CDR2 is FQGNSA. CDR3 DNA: TGTGCCAGCAGCTTAGCGACACCAACCTACGAGCAGTACTTC. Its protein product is CASSLATPTYEQYF. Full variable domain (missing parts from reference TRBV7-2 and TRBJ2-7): GAGVSQSPSNKVTEKGKDVELRCDPISGHTALYWYRQSLGQGLEFLIYFQGNSAPDKSGLPSDRFSAERTGGSVSTLTIQRTQQEDSAVYLCASSLATPTYEQYFGPGTRLTVT.

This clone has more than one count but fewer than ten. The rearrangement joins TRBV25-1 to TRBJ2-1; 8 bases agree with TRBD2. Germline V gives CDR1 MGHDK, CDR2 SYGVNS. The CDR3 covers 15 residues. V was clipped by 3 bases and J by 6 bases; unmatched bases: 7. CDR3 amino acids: CASSDPTSVPNEQFF. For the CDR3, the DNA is TGTGCCAGCAGTGACCCGACTAGCGTCCCCAATGAGCAGTTCTTC.

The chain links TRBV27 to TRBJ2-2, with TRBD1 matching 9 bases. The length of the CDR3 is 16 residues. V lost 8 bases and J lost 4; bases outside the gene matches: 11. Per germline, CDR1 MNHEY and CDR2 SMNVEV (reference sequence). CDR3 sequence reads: CASATGTGLITGELFF. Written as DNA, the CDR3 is TGTGCCAGCGCTACCGGGACAGGGCTGATCACCGGGGAGCTGTTTTTT.

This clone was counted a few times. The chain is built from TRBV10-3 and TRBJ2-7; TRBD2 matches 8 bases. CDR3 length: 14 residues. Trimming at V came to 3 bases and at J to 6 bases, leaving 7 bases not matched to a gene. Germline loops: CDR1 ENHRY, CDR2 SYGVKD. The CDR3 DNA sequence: TGTGCCATCAGTGATTTAGCGGGGTTTAGCGAGCAGTACTTC. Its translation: CAISDLAGFSEQYF.

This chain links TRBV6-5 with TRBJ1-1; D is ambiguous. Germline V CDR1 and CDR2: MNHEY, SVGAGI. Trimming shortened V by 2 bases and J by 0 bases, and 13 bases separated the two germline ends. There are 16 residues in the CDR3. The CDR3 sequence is CASSYQPTYMNTEAFF. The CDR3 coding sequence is TGTGCCAGCAGTTACCAACCTACCTACATGAACACTGAAGCTTTCTTT.

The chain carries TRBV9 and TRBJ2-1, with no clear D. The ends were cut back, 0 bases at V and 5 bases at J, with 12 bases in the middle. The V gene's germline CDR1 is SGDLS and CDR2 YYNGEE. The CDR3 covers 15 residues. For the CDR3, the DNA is TGTGCCAGCAGCGTAGTATCTGGTCCGGACAATGAGCAGTTCTTC. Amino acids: CASSVVSGPDNEQFF.

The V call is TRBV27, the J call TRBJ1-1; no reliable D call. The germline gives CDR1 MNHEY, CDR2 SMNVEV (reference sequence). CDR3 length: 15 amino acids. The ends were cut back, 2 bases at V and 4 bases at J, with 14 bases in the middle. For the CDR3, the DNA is TGTGCCAGCAGTTTAAGGTTTGGTACAAGCACTGAAGCTTTCTTT. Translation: CASSLRFGTSTEAFF.

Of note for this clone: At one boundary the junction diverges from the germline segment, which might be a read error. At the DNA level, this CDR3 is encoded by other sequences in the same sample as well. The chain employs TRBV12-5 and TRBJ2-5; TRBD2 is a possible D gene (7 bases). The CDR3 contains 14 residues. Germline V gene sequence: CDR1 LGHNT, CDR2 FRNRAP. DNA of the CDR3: TGTGCTAGTGGGCTTTGGGGGGGCCAGACGGACGTGCACTTC. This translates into CASGLWGGQTDVHF.

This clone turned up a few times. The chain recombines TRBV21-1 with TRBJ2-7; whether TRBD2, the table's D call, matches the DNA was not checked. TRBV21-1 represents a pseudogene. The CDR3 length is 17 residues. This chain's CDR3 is CASSNPVRSGRIHEQYF. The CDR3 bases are TGTGCCAGCAGCAACCCCGTACGTAGCGGGAGAATCCACGAGCAGTACTTC.

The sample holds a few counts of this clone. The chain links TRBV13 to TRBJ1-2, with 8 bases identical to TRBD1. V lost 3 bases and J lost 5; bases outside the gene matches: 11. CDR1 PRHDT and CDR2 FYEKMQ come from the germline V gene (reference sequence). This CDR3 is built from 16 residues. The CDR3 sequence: CASSLVGQGRRYGYTF. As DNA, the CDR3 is TGTGCCAGCAGCTTGGTCGGACAGGGACGTCGGTATGGCTACACCTTC.

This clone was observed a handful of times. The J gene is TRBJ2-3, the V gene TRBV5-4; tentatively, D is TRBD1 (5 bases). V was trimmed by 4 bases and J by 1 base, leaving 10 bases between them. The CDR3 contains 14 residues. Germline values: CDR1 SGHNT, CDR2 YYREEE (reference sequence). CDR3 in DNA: TGTGCCAGCAGCCAGGGTTCGGGCACAGATACGCAGTATTTT. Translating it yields CASSQGSGTDTQYF.

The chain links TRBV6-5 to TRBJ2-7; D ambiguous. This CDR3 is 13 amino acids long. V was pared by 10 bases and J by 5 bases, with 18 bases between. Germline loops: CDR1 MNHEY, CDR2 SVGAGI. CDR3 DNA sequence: TGTGCCACTAGGGTTCTGATACGGGACGAGCAGTACTTC. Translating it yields CATRVLIRDEQYF.

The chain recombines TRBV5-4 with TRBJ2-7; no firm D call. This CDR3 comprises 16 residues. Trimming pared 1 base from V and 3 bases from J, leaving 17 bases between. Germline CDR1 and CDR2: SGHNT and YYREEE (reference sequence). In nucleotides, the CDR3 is TGTGCCAGCAGCTTGTCTGCGGAGTCGGCCGTCTACGAGCAGTACTTC. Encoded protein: CASSLSAESAVYEQYF.

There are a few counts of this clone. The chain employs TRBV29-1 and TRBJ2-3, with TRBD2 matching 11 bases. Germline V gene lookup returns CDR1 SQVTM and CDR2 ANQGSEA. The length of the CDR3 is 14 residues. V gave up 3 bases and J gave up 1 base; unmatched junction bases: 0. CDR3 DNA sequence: TGCAGCGTTGATAGCGGGAGGGGCACAGATACGCAGTATTTT. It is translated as CSVDSGRGTDTQYF.

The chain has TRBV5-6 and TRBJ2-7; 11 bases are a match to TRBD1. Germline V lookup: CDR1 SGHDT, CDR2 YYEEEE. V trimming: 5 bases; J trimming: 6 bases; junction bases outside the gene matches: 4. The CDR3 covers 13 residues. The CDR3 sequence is CASRSGTGGEQYF. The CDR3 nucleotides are TGTGCCAGCAGGTCCGGGACAGGGGGCGAGCAGTACTTC.